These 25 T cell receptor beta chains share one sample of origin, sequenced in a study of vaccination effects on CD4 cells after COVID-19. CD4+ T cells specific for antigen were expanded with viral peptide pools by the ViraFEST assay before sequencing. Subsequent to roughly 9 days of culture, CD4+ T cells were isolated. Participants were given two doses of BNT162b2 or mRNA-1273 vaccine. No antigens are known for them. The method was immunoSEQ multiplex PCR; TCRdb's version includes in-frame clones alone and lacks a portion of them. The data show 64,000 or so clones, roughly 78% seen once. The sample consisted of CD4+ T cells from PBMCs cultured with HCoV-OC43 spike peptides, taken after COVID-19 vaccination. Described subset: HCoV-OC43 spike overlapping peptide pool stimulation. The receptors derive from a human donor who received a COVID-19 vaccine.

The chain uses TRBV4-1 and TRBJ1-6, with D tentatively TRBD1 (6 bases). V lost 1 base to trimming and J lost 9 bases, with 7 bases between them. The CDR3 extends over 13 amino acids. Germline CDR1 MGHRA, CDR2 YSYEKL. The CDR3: CASSQGTASPLHF. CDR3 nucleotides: TGCGCCAGCAGCCAAGGGACAGCTTCACCCCTCCACTTT.

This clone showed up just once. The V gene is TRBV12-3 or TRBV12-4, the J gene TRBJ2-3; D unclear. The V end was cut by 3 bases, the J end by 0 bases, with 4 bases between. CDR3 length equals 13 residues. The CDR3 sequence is CASSLVSTDTQYF. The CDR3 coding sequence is TGTGCCAGCAGTTTGGTCAGCACAGATACGCAGTATTTT.

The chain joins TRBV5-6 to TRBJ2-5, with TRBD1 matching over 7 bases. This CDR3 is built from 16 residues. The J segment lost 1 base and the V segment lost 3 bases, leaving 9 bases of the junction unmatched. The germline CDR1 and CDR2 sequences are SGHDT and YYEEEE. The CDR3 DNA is TGTGCCAGCAGCTGGATCGACCGGGACAGCCAAGAGACCCAGTACTTC. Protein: CASSWIDRDSQETQYF.

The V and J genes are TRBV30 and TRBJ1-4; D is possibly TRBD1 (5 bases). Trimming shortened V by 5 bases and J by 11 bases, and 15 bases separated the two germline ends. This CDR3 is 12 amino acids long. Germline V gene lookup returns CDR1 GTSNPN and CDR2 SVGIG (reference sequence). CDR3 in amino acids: CAWSLGVRKLFF. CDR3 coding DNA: TGTGCCTGGTCTCTGGGGGTTCGGAAACTGTTTTTT.

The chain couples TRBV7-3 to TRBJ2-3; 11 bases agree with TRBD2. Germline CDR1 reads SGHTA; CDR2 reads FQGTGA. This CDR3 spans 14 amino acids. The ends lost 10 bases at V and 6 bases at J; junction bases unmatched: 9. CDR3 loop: CATRLAGGSDTQYF. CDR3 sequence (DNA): TGTGCCACTCGGCTAGCGGGGGGTTCGGATACGCAGTATTTT.

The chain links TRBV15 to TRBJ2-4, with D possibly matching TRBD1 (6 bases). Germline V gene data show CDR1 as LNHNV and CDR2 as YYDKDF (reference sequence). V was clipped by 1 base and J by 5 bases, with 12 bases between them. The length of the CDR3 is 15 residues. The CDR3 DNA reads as TGTGCCACCAGCAGAGCTGCGACAGGACAAAACATTCAGTACTTC. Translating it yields CATSRAATGQNIQYF. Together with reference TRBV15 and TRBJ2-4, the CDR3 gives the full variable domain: DAMVIQNPRYQVTQFGKPVTLSCSQTLNHNVMYWYQQKSSQAPKLLFHYYDKDFNNEADTPDNFQSRRPNTSFCFLDIRSPGLGDTAMYLCATSRAATGQNIQYFGAGTRLSVL.

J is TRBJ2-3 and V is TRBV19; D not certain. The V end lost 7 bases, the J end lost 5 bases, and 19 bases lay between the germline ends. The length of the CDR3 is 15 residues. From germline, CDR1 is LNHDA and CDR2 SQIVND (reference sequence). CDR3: CASTSTDEDGDTQYF. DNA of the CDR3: TGTGCCAGTACCTCGACCGATGAGGATGGAGATACGCAGTATTTT.

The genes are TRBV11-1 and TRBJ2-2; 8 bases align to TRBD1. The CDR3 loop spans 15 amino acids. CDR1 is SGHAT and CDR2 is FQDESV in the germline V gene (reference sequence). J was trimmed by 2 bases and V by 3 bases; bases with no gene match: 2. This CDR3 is CASSFGQGNTGELFF. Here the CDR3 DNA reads TGTGCCAGCAGCTTTGGACAGGGTAACACCGGGGAGCTGTTTTTT.

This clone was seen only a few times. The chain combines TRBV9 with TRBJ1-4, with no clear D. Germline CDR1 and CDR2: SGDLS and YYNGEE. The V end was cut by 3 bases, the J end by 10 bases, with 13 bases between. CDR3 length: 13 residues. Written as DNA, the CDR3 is TGTGCCAGCAGCGCCACCGGAGAGGGAAAACTGTTTTTT. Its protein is CASSATGEGKLFF.

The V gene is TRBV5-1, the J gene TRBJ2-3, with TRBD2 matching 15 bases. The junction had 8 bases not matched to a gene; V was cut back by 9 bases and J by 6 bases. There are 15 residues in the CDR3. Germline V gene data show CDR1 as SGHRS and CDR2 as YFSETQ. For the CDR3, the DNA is TGCGCCACCTCGATTGGACTAGCGGGGGGGGATACGCAGTATTTT. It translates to CATSIGLAGGDTQYF.

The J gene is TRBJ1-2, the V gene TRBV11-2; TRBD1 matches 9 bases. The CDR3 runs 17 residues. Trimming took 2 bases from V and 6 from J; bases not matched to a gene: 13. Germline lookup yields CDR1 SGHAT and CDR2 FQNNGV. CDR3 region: CASSLRERDRALDGYTF. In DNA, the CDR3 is TGTGCCAGCAGCTTAAGGGAACGGGACAGGGCATTAGATGGCTACACCTTC. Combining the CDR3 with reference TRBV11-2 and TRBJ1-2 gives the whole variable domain EAGVAQSPRYKIIEKRQSVAFWCNPISGHATLYWYQQILGQGPKLLIQFQNNGVVDDSQLPKDRFSAERLKGVDSTLKIQPAKLEDSAVYLCASSLRERDRALDGYTFGSGTRLTVV.

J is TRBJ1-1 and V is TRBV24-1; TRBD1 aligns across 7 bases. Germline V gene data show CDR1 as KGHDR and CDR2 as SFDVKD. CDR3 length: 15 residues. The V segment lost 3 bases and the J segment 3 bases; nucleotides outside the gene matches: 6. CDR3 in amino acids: CATSDARGGDTEAFF. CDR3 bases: TGTGCCACCAGTGATGCCAGGGGGGGGGACACTGAAGCTTTCTTT.

CDR3 loop: CASSESNIGAEQYV. The DNA of the CDR3 is TGCGCCAGCAGTGAGTCGAATATAGGGGCTGAGCAGTACGTC. The rearrangement joins TRBV10-2 to TRBJ2-7, with D perhaps matching TRBD1 (5 bases). The CDR3 spans 14 residues. With 0 bases removed from V and 7 bases from J, the gap between germline ends came to 13 bases. Germline V gives CDR1 WSHSY, CDR2 SAAADI.

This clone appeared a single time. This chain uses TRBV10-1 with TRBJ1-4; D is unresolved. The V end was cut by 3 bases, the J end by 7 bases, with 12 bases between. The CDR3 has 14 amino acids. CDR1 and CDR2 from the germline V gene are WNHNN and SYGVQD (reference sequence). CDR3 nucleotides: TGCGCCAGCAGTGAAGGACCGTCCGGTGAAAAACTGTTTTTT. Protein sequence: CASSEGPSGEKLFF.

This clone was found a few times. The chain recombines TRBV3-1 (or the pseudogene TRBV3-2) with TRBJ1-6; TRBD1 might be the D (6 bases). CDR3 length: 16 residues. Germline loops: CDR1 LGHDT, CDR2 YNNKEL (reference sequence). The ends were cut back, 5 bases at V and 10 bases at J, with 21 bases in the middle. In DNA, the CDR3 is TGTGCCAGCAGCGCCTCTCACGGGGACATTACCTCACCCCTCCACTTT. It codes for CASSASHGDITSPLHF.

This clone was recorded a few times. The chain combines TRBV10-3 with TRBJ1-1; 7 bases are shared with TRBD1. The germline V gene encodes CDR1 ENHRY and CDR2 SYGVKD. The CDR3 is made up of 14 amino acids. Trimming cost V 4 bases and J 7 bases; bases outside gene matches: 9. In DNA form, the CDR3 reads TGTGCCATCAGTGCCCGGGAGGGGGCGAGTGAAGCTTTCTTT. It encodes CAISAREGASEAFF.

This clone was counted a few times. CDR3 protein: CASSPGHISTDTQYF. DNA of the CDR3: TGTGCCAGTAGTCCCGGACATATTAGCACAGATACGCAGTATTTT. The chain uses TRBV19 and TRBJ2-3; D possibly corresponds to TRBD1 (5 bases). The germline V gene has CDR1 LNHDA and CDR2 SQIVND (reference sequence). With 5 bases removed from V and 0 bases from J, the gap between germline ends came to 12 bases. This CDR3 comprises 15 residues.

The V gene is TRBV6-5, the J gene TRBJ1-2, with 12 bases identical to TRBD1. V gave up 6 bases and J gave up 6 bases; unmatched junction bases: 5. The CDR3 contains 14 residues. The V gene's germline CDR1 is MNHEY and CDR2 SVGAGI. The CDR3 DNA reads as TGTGCCAGCAGCGGGGACAGGGGGCGCGATGGCTACACCTTC. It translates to CASSGDRGRDGYTF.

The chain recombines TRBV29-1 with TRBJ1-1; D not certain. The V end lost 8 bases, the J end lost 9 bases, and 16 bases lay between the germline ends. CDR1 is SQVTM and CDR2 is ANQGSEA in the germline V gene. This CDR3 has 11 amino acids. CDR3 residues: CSILDPDKAFF. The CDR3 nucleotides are TGCAGCATCCTGGACCCAGACAAAGCTTTCTTT. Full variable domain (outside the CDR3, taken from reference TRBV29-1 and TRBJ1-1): SAVISQKPSRDICQRGTSLTIQCQVDSQVTMMFWYRQQPGQSLTLIATANQGSEATYESGFVIDKFPISRPNLTFSTLTVSNMSPEDSSIYLCSILDPDKAFFGQGTRLTVV.

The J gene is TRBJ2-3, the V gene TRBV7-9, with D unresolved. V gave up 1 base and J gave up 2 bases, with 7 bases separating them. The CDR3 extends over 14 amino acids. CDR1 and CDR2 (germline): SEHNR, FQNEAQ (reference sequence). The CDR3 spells CASSLVDHTDTQYF. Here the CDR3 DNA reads TGTGCCAGCAGCTTAGTTGACCACACAGATACGCAGTATTTT.

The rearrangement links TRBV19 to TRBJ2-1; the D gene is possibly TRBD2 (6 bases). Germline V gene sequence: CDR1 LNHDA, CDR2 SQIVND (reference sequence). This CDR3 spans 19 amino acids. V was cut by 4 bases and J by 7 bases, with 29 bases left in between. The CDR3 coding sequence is TGTGCCAGTAGTACGCTCGGTCGAGGTAGCGGCCCTTTGGGAAATGAGCAGTTCTTC. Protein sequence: CASSTLGRGSGPLGNEQFF.

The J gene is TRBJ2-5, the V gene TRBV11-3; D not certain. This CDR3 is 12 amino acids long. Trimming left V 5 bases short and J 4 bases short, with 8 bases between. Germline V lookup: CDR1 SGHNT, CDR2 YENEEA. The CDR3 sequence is CASSPDGETQYF. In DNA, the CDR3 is TGTGCCAGCAGCCCGGACGGAGAGACCCAGTACTTC.

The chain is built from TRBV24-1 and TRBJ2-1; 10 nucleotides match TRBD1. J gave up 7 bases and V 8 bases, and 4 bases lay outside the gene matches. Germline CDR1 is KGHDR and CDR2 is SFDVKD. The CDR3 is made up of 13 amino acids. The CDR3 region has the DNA TGTGCCACCACCGGGACAGGGGTTAATGAGCAGTTCTTC. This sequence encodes CATTGTGVNEQFF.

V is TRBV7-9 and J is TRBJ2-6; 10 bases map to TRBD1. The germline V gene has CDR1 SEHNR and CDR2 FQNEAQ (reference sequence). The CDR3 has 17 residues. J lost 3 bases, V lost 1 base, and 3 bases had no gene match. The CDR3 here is CASSLGTGGDGANVLTF. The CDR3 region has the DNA TGTGCCAGCAGCTTAGGGACAGGGGGAGATGGGGCCAACGTCCTGACTTTC.

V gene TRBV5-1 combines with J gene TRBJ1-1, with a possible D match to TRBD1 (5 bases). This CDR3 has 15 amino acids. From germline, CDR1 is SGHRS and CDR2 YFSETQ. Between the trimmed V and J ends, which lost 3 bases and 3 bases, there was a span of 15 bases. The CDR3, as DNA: TGCGCCAGCAGCTATGGTGACAGTATCGACACTGAAGCTTTCTTT. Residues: CASSYGDSIDTEAFF. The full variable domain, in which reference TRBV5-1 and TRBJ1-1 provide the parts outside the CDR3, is KAGVTQTPRYLIKTRGQQVTLSCSPISGHRSVSWYQQTPGQGLQFLFEYFSETQRNKGNFPGRFSGRQFSNSRSEMNVSTLELGDSALYLCASSYGDSIDTEAFFGQGTRLTVV.